A selection of T cell receptor beta chains follows, all from one sample in a study of early T cells in non-severe SARS-CoV-2 infection. A single record per CDR3 protein comes from TCRdb applying MiXCR to the 5' RACE reads. The sample lists tens of thousands of distinct CDR3 sequences, roughly 4.8% seen once, with about 7% in the top ten. Sequenced: whole blood. The receptors stem from an adult who was a healthcare worker with PCR-confirmed SARS-CoV-2 infection or an uninfected control (not recorded which). Both conserved end residues are part of each CDR3. The order of the fields is CDR3 DNA, CDR3 protein, J gene, clone size, D gene, V gene. The D gene is left open where the match is weak. Clone sizes are given selectively: once, few, many, or a class where the clone is expanded.

TGTGCCAGCAACCCGGGGGGCTACAATGAGCAGTTCTTC	CASNPGGYNEQFF	TRBJ2-1	-	TRBD2	TRBV12-3/TRBV12-4
TGTGCCAGCAGTTTAATCTTGGTAAATCAGCCCCAGCATTTT	CASSLILVNQPQHF	TRBJ1-5	-	-	TRBV12-3/TRBV12-4
TGTGCCAGCAGCCCCCAGGGGCGCGGGGGGAAGGCCTACGAGCAGTACTTC	CASSPQGRGGKAYEQYF	TRBJ2-7	many	TRBD2	TRBV5-4
TGTGCCAGCAGCTCGGGGGGCCGATCGGATACGCAGTATTTT	CASSSGGRSDTQYF	TRBJ2-3	-	-	TRBV7-2
TGCGCCAGCAGCTTGGGTGGCGTAAGGGATACGCAGTATTTT	CASSLGGVRDTQYF	TRBJ2-3	medium-sized	-	TRBV5-1
TGTGCCAGCAGCAAGGACGGAGGCTCCTACGAGCAGTACTTC	CASSKDGGSYEQYF	TRBJ2-7	many	-	TRBV7-3
TGTGCCAGCAGTCCTAACCAGGGACACTTCACAGATACGCAGTATTTT	CASSPNQGHFTDTQYF	TRBJ2-3	-	-	TRBV27
TGTGCCAGCAGTCCAGCCGGGACACCCTACGAGCAGTACTTC	CASSPAGTPYEQYF	TRBJ2-7	many	-	TRBV25-1
TGTGCCAGCAGCTTGGCCAGGGCACGACTTGAAGCTTTCTTT	CASSLARARLEAFF	TRBJ1-1	-	-	TRBV5-5
TGTGCCAGCAGTTCGAACCAGGGGTCCTACCCAGAGACCCAGTACTTC	CASSSNQGSYPETQYF	TRBJ2-5	many	-	TRBV12-3/TRBV12-4
TGTGCCAGCTCAAAAAAAACAGGGGGAGGCACTGAAGCTTTCTTT	CASSKKTGGGTEAFF	TRBJ1-1	few	TRBD1	TRBV18
TGTGCCAGCAGCTTGGTAGGAAGCAATCAGCCCCAGCATTTT	CASSLVGSNQPQHF	TRBJ1-5	many	-	TRBV7-8
TGTGCCACCCACCCCGGGACAAGCAATCAGCCCCAGCATTTT	CATHPGTSNQPQHF	TRBJ1-5	many	-	TRBV6-1
TGCAGTGCTGGGACGGGAATACACTCAAATTCACCCCTCCACTTT	CSAGTGIHSNSPLHF	TRBJ1-6	few	-	TRBV20-1
TGCAGTGCTTTCACTCGTTATAGCAATCAGCCCCAGCATTTT	CSAFTRYSNQPQHF	TRBJ1-5	many	-	TRBV20-1
TGTGCCAGCAGGTCCCGACAGCTTGTCTACGAGCAGTACTTC	CASRSRQLVYEQYF	TRBJ2-7	many	-	TRBV28
TGTGCCAGCAGCCCAGGGGACAGGGGCTTTCAAGAGACCCAGTACTTC	CASSPGDRGFQETQYF	TRBJ2-5	-	TRBD1	TRBV7-6
TGTGCCAGCAGGACGGGACAGGGGTACGAGCAGTACTTC	CASRTGQGYEQYF	TRBJ2-7	-	TRBD1	TRBV2
TGTGCCAGCAGACCTACAGGGTTCCAGGCGCCTAGGGGCTACACCTTC	CASRPTGFQAPRGYTF	TRBJ1-2	many	-	TRBV6-5
TGTGCCAGCAGCCGGGACACCCGAAGACATAATGAAAAACTGTTTTTT	CASSRDTRRHNEKLFF	TRBJ1-4	few	-	TRBV7-9
TGTGCCAGCAGTGAAGCCGCACAGGGGGCGCGGGGCTACACCTTC	CASSEAAQGARGYTF	TRBJ1-2	many	TRBD1	TRBV6-1
TGTGCCAGCAGATACCAAGGATCCTCCGAGCAGTACTTC	CASRYQGSSEQYF	TRBJ2-7	large	-	TRBV6-5
TGTGCCAGCAGCGCTAGCGGGAGCTCCTACAATGAGCAGTTCTTC	CASSASGSSYNEQFF	TRBJ2-1	many	TRBD2	TRBV7-3
TGTGCCAGCAGTAGCCGGGACGAACCCTACGAGCAGTACTTC	CASSSRDEPYEQYF	TRBJ2-7	many	-	TRBV6-5
TGTGCCAGCAGCTTAAGTCACAGGGTCCACTTT	CASSLSHRVHF	TRBJ1-6	many	-	TRBV11-2
TGCAGCGTGGGGACCGTACGGGAGCAGTACTTC	CSVGTVREQYF	TRBJ2-7	few	-	TRBV29-1
TGTGCCAGCAGTTACGAGTCACCGGGACAGGGTGGAGAAAAACTGTTTTTT	CASSYESPGQGGEKLFF	TRBJ1-4	few	TRBD1	TRBV6-6
TGCAGTGCTAGCCCGACAGGGGGTTATTCACCCCTCCACTTT	CSASPTGGYSPLHF	TRBJ1-6	few	TRBD1	TRBV20-1
TGTGCCAGCAGCCCACGGATGGATTCACCCCTCCACTTT	CASSPRMDSPLHF	TRBJ1-6	many	-	TRBV7-3
TGTGCCAGCAGTTACGACACTGAAGCTTTCTTT	CASSYDTEAFF	TRBJ1-1	many	-	TRBV2
TGCGCCAGCAGCCAAGACGGCAGGGAAGAGACCCAGTACTTC	CASSQDGREETQYF	TRBJ2-5	many	-	TRBV4-1
TGTGCCAGCAGCCCGAGTCTCAAGTCCCTTTTTCTAGACCTTTCCTATGGCTACACCTTC	CASSPSLKSLFLDLSYGYTF	TRBJ1-2	many	-	TRBV9
TGCAGTGCTAGAGAGCCCCCCGAGACATATAATTCACCCCTCCACTTT	CSAREPPETYNSPLHF	TRBJ1-6	many	-	TRBV20-1
TGTGCCAGCAGCTTAGAGGGGGCTGTCCACGAGCAGTACTTC	CASSLEGAVHEQYF	TRBJ2-7	few	TRBD1	TRBV7-6
TGTGCCAGCAGTCCCGGGACAACCCCGAGGCTCCCCTACGAGCAGTACTTC	CASSPGTTPRLPYEQYF	TRBJ2-7	many	-	TRBV12-3/TRBV12-4
TGTGCCAGCAGTCCGAGACGGGCCCCACCTCCGCTCTATGGCTACACCTTC	CASSPRRAPPPLYGYTF	TRBJ1-2	-	-	TRBV27
TGTGCCACCAGATCCTTAAGCAATCAGCCCCAGCATTTT	CATRSLSNQPQHF	TRBJ1-5	-	-	TRBV27
TGTGCCAGCGCATTTTCAAAAGCCTTGGGAAATGAGCAGTTCTTC	CASAFSKALGNEQFF	TRBJ2-1	many	-	TRBV27
TGCGCCAGCAGCTTTGAACTGAACACTGAAGCTTTCTTT	CASSFELNTEAFF	TRBJ1-1	few	-	TRBV5-1
TGTGCCAGCAGCTTGACCACCTACAATGAGCAGTTCTTC	CASSLTTYNEQFF	TRBJ2-1	many	-	TRBV7-2
TGCGCCAGCAGCTTGTCAACAGGACCCACTGAAGCTTTCTTT	CASSLSTGPTEAFF	TRBJ1-1	-	-	TRBV5-1
TGCAGCGTTAGGGACAGGGGCAACGAGCAGTACTTC	CSVRDRGNEQYF	TRBJ2-7	many	TRBD1	TRBV29-1
TGCGCCAGCAGCTTCCAGGGGGCGTCCTACGAGCAGTACTTC	CASSFQGASYEQYF	TRBJ2-7	-	TRBD1	TRBV5-1
TGTGCCAGCAGCCCGTCGACAGCCTCCTACAATGAGCAGTTCTTC	CASSPSTASYNEQFF	TRBJ2-1	many	-	TRBV7-3
TGTGCCAGCAGGGGACTAGCGGGAGGAGACACCGGGGAGCTGTTTTTT	CASRGLAGGDTGELFF	TRBJ2-2	many	TRBD2	TRBV12-3/TRBV12-4
TGTGCCACCAGCCCCGGGACTCCCCCAGCGCAGTTCTTC	CATSPGTPPAQFF	TRBJ2-1	-	-	TRBV24-1
TGCGCCAGCAGTGACAGGGTTAACACCGGGGAGCTGTTTTTT	CASSDRVNTGELFF	TRBJ2-2	many	-	TRBV10-2
TGTGCCAGCAGCCGAACCTCCCGGGAGACCCAGTACTTC	CASSRTSRETQYF	TRBJ2-5	-	-	TRBV7-2
TGTGCCAGCTCACTCTCCGGAGGACAGGGGGGACTACATGGCTACACCTTC	CASSLSGGQGGLHGYTF	TRBJ1-2	many	TRBD1	TRBV18